The 12 T cell receptor beta chains listed next were all sequenced from one sample in a study of T cell repertoires and HLA-DP antigens. Sequencing used immunoSEQ multiplex PCR; TCRdb keeps in-frame clones, though not all of them. The data contain 65,000 to 95,000 clones, around four fifths of them singletons. Their antigen targets remain unknown. Material for sequencing was CD4+ T cells from PBMCs. Receptor source: a man in his 60s in good health and CMV-seronegative.

The table lists this clone with a few counts. J is TRBJ2-1 and V is TRBV12-5, with 11 positions matching TRBD2. The V gene's germline CDR1 is LGHNT and CDR2 FRNRAP. CDR3 length: 16 amino acids. With V trimmed by 2 bases and J by 5 bases, 5 bases remained unmatched. The CDR3: CASGLKTSGANNEQFF. The CDR3 DNA follows: TGTGCTAGTGGTTTGAAGACTAGCGGGGCCAACAATGAGCAGTTCTTC.

The chain joins TRBV5-4 to TRBJ2-3, with 11 positions matching TRBD2. After removal of 5 bases from V and 4 bases from J, the junction contained 3 bases not matched to a gene. The CDR3 is 14 amino acids. The V gene's germline CDR1 is SGHNT and CDR2 YYREEE (reference sequence). The CDR3 DNA sequence: TGTGCCAGCAGGGAGGGACTAGCGGCAGATACGCAGTATTTT. It specifies CASREGLAADTQYF.

V usage is TRBV30 and J usage is TRBJ1-4, with unresolved D. V lost 7 bases to trimming and J lost 0 bases, with 9 bases between them. This CDR3 contains 13 residues. Per germline, CDR1 GTSNPN and CDR2 SVGIG (reference sequence). Here the CDR3 DNA reads TGTGCCTCTTCAGGCGCAACTAATGAAAAACTGTTTTTT. Translation: CASSGATNEKLFF.

The gene calls are TRBV4-1 and TRBJ1-6; weak D call: TRBD1 (5 bases). This CDR3 spans 15 amino acids. CDR1 and CDR2 from the germline V gene are MGHRA and YSYEKL. Trimming took 0 bases from V and 7 from J, leaving 10 bases between them. CDR3 sequence reads: CASSQEAAGNSPLHF. As DNA, the CDR3 is TGCGCCAGCAGCCAAGAGGCGGCAGGGAATTCACCCCTCCACTTT.

The V call is TRBV4-3, the J call TRBJ1-2; a possible D gene is TRBD1 (5 bases). Trimming left V 4 bases short and J 9 bases short, with 21 bases between. CDR1 is LGHNA and CDR2 is YSLEER in the germline V gene. The CDR3 loop spans 15 amino acids. CDR3 protein: CASSPSRGRLGSYTF. The CDR3 region has the DNA TGCGCCAGCAGCCCGTCAAGGGGCCGCTTGGGCAGCTACACCTTC.

The gene calls are TRBV7-2 and TRBJ2-2; no definite D call. Germline V lookup: CDR1 SGHTA, CDR2 FQGNSA. The CDR3 spans 15 residues. The V end lost 1 base, the J end lost 2 bases, and 8 bases lay between the germline ends. CDR3 region: CASSLVSSNTGELFF. Here the CDR3 DNA reads TGTGCCAGCAGCTTAGTAAGCAGTAACACCGGGGAGCTGTTTTTT.

This clone has more than one count but fewer than ten. This sequence joins TRBV6-1 and TRBJ1-6; D is ambiguous. CDR1 and CDR2 (germline): MNHNS, SASEGT. CDR3 length equals 14 residues. V dropped 10 bases and J dropped 2 bases, with 12 bases sitting between them. DNA of the CDR3: TGTGCCACAGGTCAGTCAGCCTATAATTCACCCCTCCACTTT. Translation: CATGQSAYNSPLHF.

This chain uses TRBV11-2 with TRBJ1-1; possible D gene TRBD1, 6 bases. Germline CDR1 reads SGHAT; CDR2 reads FQNNGV. V lost 4 bases to trimming and J lost 0 bases, with 12 bases between them. The CDR3 contains 15 residues. The CDR3 spells CASSSIRGVNTEAFF. DNA for the CDR3: TGTGCCAGCAGCTCAATCAGGGGCGTGAACACTGAAGCTTTCTTT. Looking up the rest from reference TRBV11-2 and TRBJ1-1 gives the full variable domain: EAGVAQSPRYKIIEKRQSVAFWCNPISGHATLYWYQQILGQGPKLLIQFQNNGVVDDSQLPKDRFSAERLKGVDSTLKIQPAKLEDSAVYLCASSSIRGVNTEAFFGQGTRLTVV.

The V and J genes are TRBV11-2 and TRBJ2-3; 12 bases agree with TRBD2. Per germline, CDR1 SGHAT and CDR2 FQNNGV. This CDR3 is built from 15 residues. Trimming removed 4 bases from V and 3 bases from J; junction bases left unmatched: 2. CDR3 DNA sequence: TGTGCCAGCAGCTCCACTAGCGGGAGGACAGATACGCAGTATTTT. Translating it yields CASSSTSGRTDTQYF. The full variable domain, its missing parts supplied by reference TRBV11-2 and TRBJ2-3, is EAGVAQSPRYKIIEKRQSVAFWCNPISGHATLYWYQQILGQGPKLLIQFQNNGVVDDSQLPKDRFSAERLKGVDSTLKIQPAKLEDSAVYLCASSSTSGRTDTQYFGPGTRLTVL.

The genes are TRBV5-1 and TRBJ1-1, with D maybe TRBD1 (6 bases). Germline CDR1 SGHRS, CDR2 YFSETQ. V was shortened by 0 bases and J by 4 bases, with 13 bases between the two germline ends. CDR3 length: 15 amino acids. The CDR3 bases are TGCGCCAGCAGCTTGGCCGATGTGGGGGCCACTGAAGCTTTCTTT. Residues: CASSLADVGATEAFF.

The chain employs TRBV5-4 and TRBJ1-1, with TRBD1 matching over 11 bases. Germline V gives CDR1 SGHNT, CDR2 YYREEE (reference sequence). V trimming: 4 bases; J trimming: 4 bases; junction bases outside the gene matches: 6. The CDR3 spans 15 residues. The CDR3 spells CASSPGQGASTEAFF. The CDR3 coding sequence is TGTGCCAGCAGCCCCGGACAGGGGGCTAGCACTGAAGCTTTCTTT.

The rearrangement joins TRBV9 to TRBJ2-3; 11 nucleotides line up with TRBD1. CDR1 is SGDLS and CDR2 is YYNGEE in the germline V gene. The CDR3 is 16 amino acids. J gave up 6 bases and V 4 bases, and 10 bases lay outside the gene matches. The CDR3 protein is CASSPRTGGAGDTQYF. Written as DNA, the CDR3 is TGTGCCAGCAGCCCAAGGACAGGGGGCGCTGGGGATACGCAGTATTTT.